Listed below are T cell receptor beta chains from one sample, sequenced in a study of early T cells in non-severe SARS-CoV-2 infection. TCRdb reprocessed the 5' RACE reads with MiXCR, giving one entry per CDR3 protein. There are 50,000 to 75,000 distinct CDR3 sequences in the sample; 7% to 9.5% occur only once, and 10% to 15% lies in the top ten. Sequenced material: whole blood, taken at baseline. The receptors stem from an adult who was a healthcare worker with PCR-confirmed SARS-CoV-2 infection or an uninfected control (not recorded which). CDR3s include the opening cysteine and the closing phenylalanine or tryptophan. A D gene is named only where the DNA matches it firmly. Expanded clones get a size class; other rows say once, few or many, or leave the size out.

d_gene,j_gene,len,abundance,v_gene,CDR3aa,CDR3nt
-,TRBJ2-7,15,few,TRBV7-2,CASSRSTGPTYEQYF,TGTGCCAGCAGCCGTAGCACAGGGCCTACCTACGAGCAGTACTTC
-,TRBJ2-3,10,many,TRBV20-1,CSRFTDTQYF,TGCAGCCGATTCACAGATACGCAGTATTTT
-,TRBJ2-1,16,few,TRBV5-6,CASSPPTGDQYNEQFF,TGTGCCAGCAGCCCTCCAACGGGAGATCAATACAATGAGCAGTTCTTC
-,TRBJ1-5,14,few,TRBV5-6,CASSVLDRDQPQHF,TGTGCCAGCAGCGTACTCGACAGAGATCAGCCCCAGCATTTT
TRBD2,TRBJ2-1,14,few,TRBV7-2,CASKTSGYYNEQFF,TGTGCCAGCAAGACTAGCGGCTATTACAATGAGCAGTTCTTC
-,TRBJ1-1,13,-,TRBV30,CAWSHAGITEAFF,TGTGCCTGGAGTCACGCAGGGATCACTGAAGCTTTCTTT
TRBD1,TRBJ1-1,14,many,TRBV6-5,CASRNGDSTAEAFF,TGTGCCAGCAGAAACGGGGACAGCACTGCTGAAGCTTTCTTT
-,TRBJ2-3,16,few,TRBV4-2,CASSQSRQDSLGTQYF,TGTGCCAGCAGCCAATCCCGGCAGGACAGCCTGGGTACGCAGTATTTT
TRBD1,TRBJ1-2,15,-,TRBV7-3,CASRVGTAANYGYTF,TGTGCCAGCAGGGTTGGGACAGCAGCTAACTATGGCTACACCTTC
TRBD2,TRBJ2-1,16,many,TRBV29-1,CSVSGLAGRIGNEQFF,TGCAGCGTTTCGGGACTAGCGGGGCGGATAGGCAATGAGCAGTTCTTC
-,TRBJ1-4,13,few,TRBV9,CASSVSINEKLFF,TGTGCCAGCAGCGTATCGATTAATGAAAAACTGTTTTTT
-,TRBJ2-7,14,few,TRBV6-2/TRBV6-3,CASSNPRISYEQYF,TGTGCCAGCAGTAATCCACGCATCTCCTACGAGCAGTACTTC
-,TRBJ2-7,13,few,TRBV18,CASSPPSGYEQYF,TGTGCCAGCTCACCACCGTCAGGGTACGAGCAGTACTTC
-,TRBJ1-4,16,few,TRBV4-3,CASSQGTATTNEKLFF,TGCGCCAGCAGCCAGGGGACTGCCACAACTAATGAAAAACTGTTTTTT
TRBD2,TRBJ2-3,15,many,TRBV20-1,CSARLAGERPDTQYF,TGCAGTGCTCGACTAGCGGGAGAGCGTCCAGATACGCAGTATTTT
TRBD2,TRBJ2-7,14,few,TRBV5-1,CASSSDGRTYEQYF,TGCGCCAGCAGCTCGGACGGGAGGACCTACGAGCAGTACTTC
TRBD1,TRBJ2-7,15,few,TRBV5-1,CASSLTTGTGKGQYF,TGCGCCAGCAGCTTGACTACCGGGACAGGAAAGGGGCAGTACTTC
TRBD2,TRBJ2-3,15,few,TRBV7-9,CASSPGLAYTDTQYF,TGTGCCAGCAGCCCGGGACTAGCGTACACAGATACGCAGTATTTT
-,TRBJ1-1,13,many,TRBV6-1,CASRGLLNTEAFF,TGTGCCAGCAGAGGACTATTGAACACTGAAGCTTTCTTT
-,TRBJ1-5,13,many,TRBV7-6,CASSLARNQPQHF,TGTGCCAGCAGCTTAGCCAGAAATCAGCCCCAGCATTTT
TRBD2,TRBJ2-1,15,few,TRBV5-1,CASTISSGTYNEQFF,TGCGCCAGCACAATCTCTAGCGGCACATACAATGAGCAGTTCTTC